This T cell receptor (beta chain) comes out of a study of blood T cell repertoires in COVID-19. Participant-given clinical history determined each cohort assignment. Either two negative PCRs, clearance, or symptom resolution qualified Cohort 3 donors as recovered. V dropped 4 bases and J dropped 1; count of bases not matched to a gene: 11. The CDR3 is 17 amino acids. Germline V lookup: CDR1 KGHSH, CDR2 LQKENI. The protocol was immunoSEQ multiplex PCR, while the TCRdb copy is restricted to in-frame clones and leaves out a portion. Altogether over 300,000 clones are present, approximately 83% being singletons, with the ten largest covering under 2.5%.

This sequence was found in a man between 25 and 39 years old who had recovered from COVID-19. Sequenced: PBMCs or T cells enriched from blood (not recorded which). The rearrangement uses TRBV18 and TRBJ2-7, with TRBD1 matching 9 bases. The CDR3 DNA follows: TGTGCCAGCTCACGGTCCCGGCCGGGACAGGGATCCTACGAGCAGTACTTC. Its protein is CASSRSRPGQGSYEQYF.